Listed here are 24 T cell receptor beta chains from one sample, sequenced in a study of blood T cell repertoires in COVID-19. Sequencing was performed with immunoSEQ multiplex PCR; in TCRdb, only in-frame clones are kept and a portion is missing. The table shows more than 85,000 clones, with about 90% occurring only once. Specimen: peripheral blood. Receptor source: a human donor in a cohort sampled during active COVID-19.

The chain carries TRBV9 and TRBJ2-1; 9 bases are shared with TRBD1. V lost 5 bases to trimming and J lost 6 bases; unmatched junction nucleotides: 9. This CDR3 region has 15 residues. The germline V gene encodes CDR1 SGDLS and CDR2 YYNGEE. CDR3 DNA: TGTGCCAGCAGGTCGACCGGGACAGGGCTCAATGAGCAGTTCTTC. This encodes CASRSTGTGLNEQFF.

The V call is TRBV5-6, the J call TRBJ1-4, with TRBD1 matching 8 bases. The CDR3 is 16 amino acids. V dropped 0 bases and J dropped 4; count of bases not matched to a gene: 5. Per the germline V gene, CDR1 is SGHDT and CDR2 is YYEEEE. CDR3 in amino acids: CASSLGVQGVNEKLFF. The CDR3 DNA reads TGTGCCAGCAGCTTGGGGGTACAGGGGGTTAATGAAAAACTGTTTTTT.

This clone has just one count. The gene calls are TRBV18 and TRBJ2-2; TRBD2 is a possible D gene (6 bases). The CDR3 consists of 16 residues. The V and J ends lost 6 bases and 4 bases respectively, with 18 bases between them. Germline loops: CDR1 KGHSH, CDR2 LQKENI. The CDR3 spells CASSRHGQGGTGELFF. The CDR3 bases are TGTGCCAGCTCGCGGCATGGGCAGGGAGGCACCGGGGAGCTGTTTTTT.

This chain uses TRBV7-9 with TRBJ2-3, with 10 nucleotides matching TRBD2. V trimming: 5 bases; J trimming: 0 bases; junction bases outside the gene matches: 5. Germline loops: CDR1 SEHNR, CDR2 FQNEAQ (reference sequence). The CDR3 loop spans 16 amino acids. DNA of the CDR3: TGTGCCAGCAGCATTCTTAGCGGGGGGAGCACAGATACGCAGTATTTT. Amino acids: CASSILSGGSTDTQYF.

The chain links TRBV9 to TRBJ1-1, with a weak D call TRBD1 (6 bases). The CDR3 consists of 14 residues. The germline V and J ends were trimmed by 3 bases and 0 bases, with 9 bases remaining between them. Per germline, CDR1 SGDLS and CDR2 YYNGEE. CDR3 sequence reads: CASSARTVNTEAFF. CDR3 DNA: TGTGCCAGCAGCGCGAGGACAGTGAACACTGAAGCTTTCTTT.

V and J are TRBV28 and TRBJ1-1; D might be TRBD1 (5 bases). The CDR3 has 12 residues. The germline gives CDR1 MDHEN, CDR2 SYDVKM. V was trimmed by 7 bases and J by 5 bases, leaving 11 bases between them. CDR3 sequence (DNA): TGTGCCAGCAACGGGGGACTAACTGAAGCTTTCTTT. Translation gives CASNGGLTEAFF.

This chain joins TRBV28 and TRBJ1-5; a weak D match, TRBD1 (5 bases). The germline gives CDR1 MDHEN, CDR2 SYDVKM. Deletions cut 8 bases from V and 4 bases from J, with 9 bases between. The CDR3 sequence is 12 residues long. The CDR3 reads CASGPGNQPQHF. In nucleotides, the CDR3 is TGTGCCAGCGGCCCAGGGAATCAGCCCCAGCATTTT.

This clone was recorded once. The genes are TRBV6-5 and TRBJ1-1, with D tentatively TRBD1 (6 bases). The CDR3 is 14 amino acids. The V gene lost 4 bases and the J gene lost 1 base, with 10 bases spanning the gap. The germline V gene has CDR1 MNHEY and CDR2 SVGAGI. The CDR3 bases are TGTGCCAGCAGTTTCAGGGGCGAGAACACTGAAGCTTTCTTT. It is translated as CASSFRGENTEAFF.

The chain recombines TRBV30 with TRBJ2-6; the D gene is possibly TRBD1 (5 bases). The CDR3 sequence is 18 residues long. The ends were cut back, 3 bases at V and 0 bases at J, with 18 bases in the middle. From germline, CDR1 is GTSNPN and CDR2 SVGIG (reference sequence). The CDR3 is CAWRHTGIPSSGANVLTF. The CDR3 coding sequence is TGTGCCTGGAGGCACACAGGTATCCCTAGCTCTGGGGCCAACGTCCTGACTTTC.

For the CDR3, the DNA is TGCGCCAGCAACCCGACAGGGAATCATAATTCACCCCTCCACTTT. Translated, it gives CASNPTGNHNSPLHF. The chain uses TRBV5-1 and TRBJ1-6, with 7 nucleotides matching TRBD1. CDR1 and CDR2 (germline): SGHRS, YFSETQ. The V segment lost 6 bases and the J segment 5 bases; nucleotides outside the gene matches: 8. This CDR3 has 15 residues.

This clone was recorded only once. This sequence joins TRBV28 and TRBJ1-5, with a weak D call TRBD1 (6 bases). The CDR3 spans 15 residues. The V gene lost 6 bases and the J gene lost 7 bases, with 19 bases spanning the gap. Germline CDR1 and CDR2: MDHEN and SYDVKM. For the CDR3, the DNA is TGTGCCAGCAGCGCCGCGGGGGGCGGTTACCAGCCCCAGCATTTT. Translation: CASSAAGGGYQPQHF.

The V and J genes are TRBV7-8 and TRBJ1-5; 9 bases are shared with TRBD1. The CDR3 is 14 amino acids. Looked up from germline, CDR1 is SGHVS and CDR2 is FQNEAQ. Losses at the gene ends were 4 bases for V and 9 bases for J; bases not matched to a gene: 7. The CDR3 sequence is CASSWDRDGGPQHF. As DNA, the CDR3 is TGTGCCAGCAGCTGGGACAGGGATGGAGGGCCCCAGCATTTT.

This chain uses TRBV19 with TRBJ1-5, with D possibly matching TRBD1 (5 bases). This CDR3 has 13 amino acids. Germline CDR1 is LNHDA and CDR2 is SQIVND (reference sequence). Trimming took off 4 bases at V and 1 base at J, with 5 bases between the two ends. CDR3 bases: TGTGCCAGTAGTAGACAGAGCAATCAGCCCCAGCATTTT. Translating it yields CASSRQSNQPQHF.

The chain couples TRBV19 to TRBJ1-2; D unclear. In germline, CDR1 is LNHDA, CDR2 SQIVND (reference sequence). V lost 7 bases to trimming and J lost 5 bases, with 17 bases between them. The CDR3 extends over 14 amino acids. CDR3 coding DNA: TGTGCCAGTACTACAAACTCTCGGGGATATGGCTACACCTTC. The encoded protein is CASTTNSRGYGYTF.

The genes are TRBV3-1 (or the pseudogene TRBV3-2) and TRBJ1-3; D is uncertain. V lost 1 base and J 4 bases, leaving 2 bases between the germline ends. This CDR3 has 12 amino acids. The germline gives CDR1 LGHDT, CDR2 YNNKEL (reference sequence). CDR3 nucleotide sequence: TGTGCCAGCAGCCAAGCAGGAAACACCATATATTTT. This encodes CASSQAGNTIYF.

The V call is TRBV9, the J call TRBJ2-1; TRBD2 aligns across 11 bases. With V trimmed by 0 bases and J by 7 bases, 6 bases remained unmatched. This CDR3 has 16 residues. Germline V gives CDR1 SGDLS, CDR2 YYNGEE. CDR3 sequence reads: CASSVATLAGVNEQFF. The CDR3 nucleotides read TGTGCCAGCAGCGTAGCCACACTAGCGGGGGTTAATGAGCAGTTCTTC.

For the CDR3, the DNA is TGTGCCTGGAGTTACGGGACAGGGTTGAGGACTAATGAAAAACTGTTTTTT. It is translated as CAWSYGTGLRTNEKLFF. V usage is TRBV30 and J usage is TRBJ1-4; 9 bases agree with TRBD1. V lost 2 bases to trimming and J lost 2 bases; unmatched junction nucleotides: 9. Germline CDR1 is GTSNPN and CDR2 is SVGIG (reference sequence). This CDR3 is 17 amino acids long.

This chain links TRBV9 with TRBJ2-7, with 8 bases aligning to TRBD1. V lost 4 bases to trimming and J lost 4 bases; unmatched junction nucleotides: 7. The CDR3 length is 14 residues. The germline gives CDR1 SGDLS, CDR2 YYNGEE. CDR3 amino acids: CASSRTGSGYEQYF. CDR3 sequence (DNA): TGTGCCAGCAGCCGGACAGGGTCGGGGTACGAGCAGTACTTC.

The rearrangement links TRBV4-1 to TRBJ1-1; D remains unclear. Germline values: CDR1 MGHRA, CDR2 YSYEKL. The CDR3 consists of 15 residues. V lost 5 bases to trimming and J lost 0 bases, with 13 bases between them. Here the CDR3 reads CASSASNQMNTEAFF. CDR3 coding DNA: TGCGCCAGCAGCGCATCCAACCAGATGAACACTGAAGCTTTCTTT.

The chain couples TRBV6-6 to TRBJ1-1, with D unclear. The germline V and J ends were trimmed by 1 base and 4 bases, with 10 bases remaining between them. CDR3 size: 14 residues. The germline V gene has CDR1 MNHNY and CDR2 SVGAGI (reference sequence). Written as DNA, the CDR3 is TGTGCCAGCAGTTACTTAGACACCAGCACTGAAGCTTTCTTT. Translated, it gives CASSYLDTSTEAFF.

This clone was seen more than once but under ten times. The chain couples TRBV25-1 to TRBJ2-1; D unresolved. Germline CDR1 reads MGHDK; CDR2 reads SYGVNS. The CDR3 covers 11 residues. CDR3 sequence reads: CDPTLYNEQFF. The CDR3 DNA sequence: TGTGACCCGACACTTTACAATGAGCAGTTCTTC.

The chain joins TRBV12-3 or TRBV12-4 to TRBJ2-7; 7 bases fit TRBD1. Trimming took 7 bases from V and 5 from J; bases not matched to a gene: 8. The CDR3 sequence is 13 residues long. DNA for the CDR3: TGTGCCAGCACCTTCGACAGGGTTCACGAGCAGTACTTC. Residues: CASTFDRVHEQYF.

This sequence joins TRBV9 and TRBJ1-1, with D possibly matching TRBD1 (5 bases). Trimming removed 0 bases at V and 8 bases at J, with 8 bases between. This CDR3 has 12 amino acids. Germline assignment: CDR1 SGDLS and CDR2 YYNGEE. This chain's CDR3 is CASSVVDREAFF. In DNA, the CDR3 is TGTGCCAGCAGCGTAGTTGACAGAGAAGCTTTCTTT.

The CDR3 nucleotides are TGTGCCAGCAACCCTTGGGGGGGGGCCCATCAAGAGACCCAGTACTTC. It yields the protein CASNPWGGAHQETQYF. The gene calls are TRBV28 and TRBJ2-5, with D possibly being TRBD2 (7 bases). V was clipped by 7 bases and J by 2 bases, with 20 bases between them. From germline, CDR1 is MDHEN and CDR2 SYDVKM. The CDR3 length is 16 residues.